A single sample gave rise to the 25 T cell receptor beta chains below, sequenced in a study of PD-1 blockade in classical Hodgkin lymphoma. Generated by immunoSEQ multiplex PCR, the TCRdb table keeps only in-frame clones and is missing some. The data hold 20,000 to 25,000 clones, with roughly 73% observed a single time. There was relapse after autologous stem cell transplantation in every patient, and there was variation in brentuximab vedotin exposure. The specimen comprised peripheral blood mononuclear cells (PBMCs), sampled before the second cycle of nivolumab. The receptors derive from a human donor with classical Hodgkin lymphoma.

The genes are TRBV28 and TRBJ2-7; D is perhaps TRBD2 (6 bases). This CDR3 spans 12 amino acids. The germline V gene encodes CDR1 MDHEN and CDR2 SYDVKM. V was pared by 6 bases and J by 0 bases, with 6 bases between. The CDR3 loop is CASSGSSYEQYF. The CDR3 nucleotides are TGTGCCAGCAGCGGGAGCTCCTACGAGCAGTACTTC.

This clone was seen only a few times. The chain carries TRBV21-1 and TRBJ1-1; the D call of TRBD1 is as the table states it, not checked on the DNA. TRBV21-1 is reported as a pseudogene. The CDR3 sequence is 17 residues long. The CDR3 protein is CAGHDYRGRLGNTEAFF. The CDR3, as DNA: TGTGCCGGCCATGATTACAGGGGGCGTCTAGGAAACACTGAAGCTTTCTTT.

The chain recombines TRBV30 with TRBJ2-2, with D hard to call. V lost 4 bases and J lost 8, with 8 bases in between. The CDR3 covers 11 residues. Germline V gene lookup returns CDR1 GTSNPN and CDR2 SVGIG (reference sequence). The DNA for the CDR3 is TGTGCCTGGACAGTGGCAGGGGAGCTGTTTTTT. It yields the protein CAWTVAGELFF.

The V gene is TRBV5-1, the J gene TRBJ2-5; 9 bases are a match to TRBD1. The CDR3 extends over 15 amino acids. V was pared by 5 bases and J by 5 bases, with 10 bases of the junction left unmatched. Germline V CDR1 and CDR2: SGHRS, YFSETQ. As DNA, the CDR3 is TGCGCCAGCAGTCTCCGGGACAGGGCTGAGGAGACCCAGTACTTC. It specifies CASSLRDRAEETQYF.

This chain joins TRBV5-1 and TRBJ2-7; TRBD2 agrees at 9 bases. Germline CDR1 SGHRS, CDR2 YFSETQ. The CDR3 is made up of 15 amino acids. Losses at the gene ends were 1 base for V and 4 bases for J; bases not matched to a gene: 6. The CDR3 reads CASSLLAGGPYEQYF. CDR3 coding DNA: TGCGCCAGCAGCTTGTTGGCGGGAGGGCCATACGAGCAGTACTTC.

The V and J genes are TRBV28 and TRBJ2-1; D may be TRBD1 (5 bases). V dropped 5 bases and J dropped 4 bases, with 12 bases sitting between them. The CDR3 runs 14 residues. The germline V gene has CDR1 MDHEN and CDR2 SYDVKM. In nucleotides, the CDR3 is TGTGCCAGCAGTCCCCAGGGCTATTACAATGAGCAGTTCTTC. This encodes CASSPQGYYNEQFF.

This clone ranks as medium-sized (0.01 to 0.1%). The rearrangement uses TRBV10-3 and TRBJ1-1; tentative D call: TRBD1 (6 bases). Germline V gene sequence: CDR1 ENHRY, CDR2 SYGVKD. V was clipped by 6 bases and J by 4 bases, with 12 bases between them. This CDR3 contains 13 residues. In DNA, the CDR3 is TGTGCCATCAGACGGGGACAAACCACTGAAGCTTTCTTT. This encodes CAIRRGQTTEAFF.

This clone was detected a few times. This chain links TRBV6-6 with TRBJ2-7; TRBD2 aligns across 8 bases. V was pared by 6 bases and J by 2 bases, with 6 bases of the junction left unmatched. The CDR3 covers 14 residues. Looked up from germline, CDR1 is MNHNY and CDR2 is SVGAGI (reference sequence). In DNA form, the CDR3 reads TGTGCCAGCAGATACCGGGAGGGCCCCTACGAGCAGTACTTC. This encodes CASRYREGPYEQYF.

This clone was seen only a few times. This chain uses TRBV7-8 with TRBJ2-7, with 8 bases lining up with TRBD2. V lost 5 bases, J lost 4 bases, and 10 bases stayed unmatched. The CDR3 consists of 15 residues. Germline lookup yields CDR1 SGHVS and CDR2 FQNEAQ. Here the CDR3 DNA reads TGTGCCAGCAGCGACGCGGGACTAGAGGGTTACGAGCAGTACTTC. It is translated as CASSDAGLEGYEQYF.

The chain carries TRBV20-1 and TRBJ2-3, with D maybe TRBD2 (6 bases). The germline V gene encodes CDR1 DFQATT and CDR2 SNEGSKA (reference sequence). This CDR3 has 11 residues. The V and J ends lost 3 bases and 10 bases respectively, with 11 bases between them. This chain's CDR3 is CSASPSVPQYF. CDR3 sequence (DNA): TGCAGTGCTAGCCCTAGCGTCCCGCAGTATTTT.

The CDR3 nucleotides read TGTGCCAGCTCAAAAAGAACGGGGGCTGATCAGCCCCAGCATTTT. Amino acid sequence: CASSKRTGADQPQHF. V usage is TRBV18 and J usage is TRBJ1-5; possibly TRBD1 for D (6 bases). Per the germline V gene, CDR1 is KGHSH and CDR2 is LQKENI. The ends were cut back, 5 bases at V and 5 bases at J, with 16 bases in the middle. This CDR3 has 15 residues. Filled out from reference TRBV18 and TRBJ1-5, the complete variable domain reads NAGVMQNPRHLVRRRGQEARLRCSPMKGHSHVYWYRQLPEEGLKFMVYLQKENIIDESGMPKERFSAEFPKEGPSILRIQQVVRGDSAAYFCASSKRTGADQPQHFGDGTRLSIL.

V gene TRBV5-1 combines with J gene TRBJ2-2; 7 bases are shared with TRBD2. This CDR3 is 14 amino acids long. V trimming: 5 bases; J trimming: 5 bases; junction bases outside the gene matches: 6. In germline, CDR1 is SGHRS, CDR2 YFSETQ. The CDR3 spells CASREGAGTGELFF. CDR3 nucleotides: TGCGCCAGCAGAGAGGGAGCGGGAACCGGGGAGCTGTTTTTT.

V is TRBV19 and J is TRBJ2-1; unclear D gene. Trimming removed 5 bases at V and 5 bases at J, with 4 bases between. Germline lookup yields CDR1 LNHDA and CDR2 SQIVND (reference sequence). The CDR3 spans 11 residues. DNA for the CDR3: TGTGCCAGTAGTTTGGACAATGAGCAGTTCTTC. This gives the protein CASSLDNEQFF. Based on the CDR3 plus reference TRBV19 and TRBJ2-1, the full variable domain is DGGITQSPKYLFRKEGQNVTLSCEQNLNHDAMYWYRQDPGQGLRLIYYSQIVNDFQKGDIAEGYSVSREKKESFPLTVTSAQKNPTAFYLCASSLDNEQFFGPGTRLTVL.

The rearrangement links TRBV5-6 to TRBJ1-5, with 8 bases fitting TRBD1. This CDR3 is 15 amino acids long. V shed 1 base, J shed 6 bases, and the junction held 6 bases outside the gene matches. CDR1 is SGHDT and CDR2 is YYEEEE in the germline V gene. The CDR3 DNA follows: TGTGCCAGCAGCTTGCAGACAGGGGTTAGTCAGCCCCAGCATTTT. Its translation is CASSLQTGVSQPQHF.

This clone was observed once. V gene TRBV7-9 combines with J gene TRBJ2-7; unclear D gene. This CDR3 comprises 15 residues. With 5 bases removed from V and 1 base from J, the gap between germline ends came to 15 bases. Germline values: CDR1 SEHNR, CDR2 FQNEAQ (reference sequence). CDR3 amino acids: CASSDRQVLSYEQYF. The CDR3 coding sequence is TGTGCCAGCAGCGATAGACAAGTTTTATCCTACGAGCAGTACTTC.

This chain joins TRBV9 and TRBJ1-2; 7 bases agree with TRBD1. Germline V lookup: CDR1 SGDLS, CDR2 YYNGEE. J lost 1 base, V lost 4 bases, and 13 bases had no gene match. The CDR3 spans 17 residues. The CDR3 nucleotides are TGTGCCAGCAGCACCCCGGGCGGGACAGACGTTAACTATGGCTACACCTTC. Translated, it gives CASSTPGGTDVNYGYTF.

The chain combines TRBV19 with TRBJ1-1; 10 positions match TRBD1. Germline V lookup: CDR1 LNHDA, CDR2 SQIVND (reference sequence). J lost 0 bases, V lost 3 bases, and 7 bases had no gene match. The CDR3 is made up of 17 amino acids. The CDR3 reads CASSIGDRGRMNTEAFF. CDR3 DNA sequence: TGTGCCAGTAGTATTGGGGACAGGGGTAGGATGAACACTGAAGCTTTCTTT.

This clone was observed a few times. The chain carries TRBV27 and TRBJ1-1; TRBD1 matches 7 bases. The J segment lost 6 bases and the V segment lost 5 bases, leaving 3 bases of the junction unmatched. CDR3 length equals 12 residues. Germline CDR1 reads MNHEY; CDR2 reads SMNVEV (reference sequence). The DNA for the CDR3 is TGTGCCAGCAGTCCTCAGGGGGCTGAAGCTTTCTTT. It is translated as CASSPQGAEAFF.

V is TRBV18 and J is TRBJ1-5; no firm D call. V gave up 3 bases and J gave up 4 bases, with 7 bases separating them. CDR1 and CDR2 (germline): KGHSH, LQKENI. This CDR3 has 13 residues. The CDR3 is CASSPEGNQPQHF. DNA of the CDR3: TGTGCCAGCTCACCGGAAGGTAATCAGCCCCAGCATTTT.

This chain links TRBV6-6 with TRBJ1-3; TRBD1 is a possible D gene (5 bases). Germline-derived CDR1 and CDR2 are MNHNY and SVGAGI (reference sequence). The CDR3 runs to 16 residues. The germline V and J ends were trimmed by 2 bases and 4 bases, with 15 bases remaining between them. CDR3: CASSYGRTTSGNTIYF. CDR3 sequence (DNA): TGTGCCAGCAGTTACGGCAGGACAACGTCGGGAAACACCATATATTTT.

The chain has TRBV18 and TRBJ2-5; the D is unclear. Looked up from germline, CDR1 is KGHSH and CDR2 is LQKENI. The V end was cut by 3 bases, the J end by 3 bases, with 5 bases between. CDR3 length: 12 amino acids. CDR3 protein: CASSPREETQYF. In nucleotides, the CDR3 is TGTGCCAGCTCACCCCGTGAAGAGACCCAGTACTTC.

This chain connects TRBV25-1 to TRBJ2-1; 9 bases are shared with TRBD2. Germline lookup yields CDR1 MGHDK and CDR2 SYGVNS. The V gene end was trimmed by 5 bases and the J gene end by 6 bases; junction bases not matched to a gene: 8. This CDR3 comprises 15 residues. The CDR3 sequence is CASSKRAGGSNEQFF. CDR3 in DNA: TGTGCCAGCAGTAAAAGGGCGGGAGGGAGCAATGAGCAGTTCTTC.

The gene calls are TRBV5-4 and TRBJ2-6, with D perhaps matching TRBD1 (5 bases). CDR1 is SGHNT, CDR2 YYREEE, per germline (reference sequence). Trimming took off 1 base at V and 0 bases at J, with 11 bases between the two ends. There are 17 residues in the CDR3. The DNA of the CDR3 is TGTGCCAGCAGCTTGTCACAGGCCAACTCTGGGGCCAACGTCCTGACTTTC. It translates to CASSLSQANSGANVLTF.

The chain has TRBV19 and TRBJ1-5; D perhaps matches TRBD1 (5 bases). Germline assignment: CDR1 LNHDA and CDR2 SQIVND (reference sequence). The V end was cut by 6 bases, the J end by 3 bases, with 15 bases between. This CDR3 region has 15 residues. This chain's CDR3 is CASRPLGETNQPQHF. In DNA form, the CDR3 reads TGTGCCAGTAGGCCCCTGGGGGAGACCAATCAGCCCCAGCATTTT.

This chain connects TRBV6-6 to TRBJ2-3; D ambiguous. The CDR3 is 12 amino acids. Trimming removed 6 bases from V and 0 bases from J, with 4 bases in between. Germline lookup yields CDR1 MNHNY and CDR2 SVGAGI (reference sequence). The chain's CDR3 is CASRRSTDTQYF. CDR3 in DNA: TGTGCCAGCAGGCGTAGCACAGATACGCAGTATTTT.